The 12 T cell receptor beta chains below were found in one sample sequenced in a study of vaccination and CD4 T cells after COVID-19. The Oncomine TCR Beta short-read assay was applied to DNA of cultured CD4+ T cells. One entry per CDR3 protein results from TCRdb running MiXCR on the PCR reads. The sample shows 15,000 or so distinct CDR3 sequences, roughly 60% of them seen only once. Described treatment: roughly nine-day PBMC culture with coronavirus spike peptide pools or control peptides (ViraFEST assay). These receptors' targets are unknown. The sequenced sample consisted of CD4+ T cells from blood, cultured in vitro. The receptors shown here come from a human donor who had recovered from COVID-19.

The chain couples TRBV7-9 to TRBJ1-6; D remains ambiguous. Looked up from germline, CDR1 is SEHNR and CDR2 is FQNEAQ (reference sequence). CDR3 length equals 16 residues. Trimming took 4 bases from V and 5 from J, leaving 15 bases between them. The CDR3 spells CASSYRSGLNNSPLHF. As DNA, the CDR3 is TGTGCCAGCAGCTATAGGTCGGGCCTAAATAATTCACCCCTCCACTTT.

The CDR3 here is CASKPYSNQPQHF. As DNA, the CDR3 is TGTGCCAGCAAGCCGTATAGCAATCAGCCCCAGCATTTT. The rearrangement joins TRBV6-1 to TRBJ1-5; D remains unclear. Trimming left V 7 bases short and J 0 bases short, with 7 bases between. The germline CDR1 and CDR2 sequences are MNHNS and SASEGT. CDR3 length equals 13 residues.

This rearrangement joins TRBV28 to TRBJ2-6; D gene ambiguous. Trimming left V 4 bases short and J 2 bases short, with 3 bases between. CDR3 length: 13 residues. Germline values: CDR1 MDHEN, CDR2 SYDVKM. The DNA of the CDR3 is TGTGCCAGCAGTTCTCCTGGGGCCAACGTCCTGACTTTC. Protein product: CASSSPGANVLTF. The full variable domain, completed using reference TRBV28 and TRBJ2-6, is DVKVTQSSRYLVKRTGEKVFLECVQDMDHENMFWYRQDPGLGLRLIYFSYDVKMKEKGDIPEGYSVSREKKERFSLILESASTNQTSMYLCASSSPGANVLTFGAGSRLTVL.

The genes are TRBV24-1 and TRBJ1-3; D uncertain. CDR1 is KGHDR, CDR2 SFDVKD, per germline. Trimming stripped 6 bases from V and 1 base from J, with 3 bases between. The CDR3 contains 12 residues. CDR3 nucleotides: TGTGCCACCAGTAGTTCTGGAAACACCATATATTTT. It encodes CATSSSGNTIYF.

The gene calls are TRBV6-1 and TRBJ1-4, with D unclear. CDR3 length equals 12 residues. Germline-derived CDR1 and CDR2 are MNHNS and SASEGT. V was cut by 7 bases and J by 8 bases, with 11 bases left in between. The CDR3 loop reads CASTRPLEKLFF. DNA of the CDR3: TGTGCCAGCACTCGGCCCCTAGAAAAACTGTTTTTT.

This clonotype came up a few times. The J gene is TRBJ2-7, the V gene TRBV14, with 12 bases matching TRBD2. Germline values: CDR1 SGHDN, CDR2 FVKESK. Unmatched junction bases numbered 16, after V lost 5 bases and J lost 5 bases. The length of the CDR3 is 18 residues. The CDR3 nucleotides are TGTGCCAGCAGCGGTGGGACTAGCGGGCCCCTTAGGTCCCACGAGCAGTACTTC. Amino acid sequence: CASSGGTSGPLRSHEQYF.

V usage is TRBV20-1 and J usage is TRBJ1-1; D is perhaps TRBD1 (5 bases). Germline assignment: CDR1 DFQATT and CDR2 SNEGSKA (reference sequence). Trimming took 3 bases from V and 11 from J, leaving 22 bases between them. The CDR3 runs 14 residues. The CDR3 loop reads CSASPPVDSVRAFF. The CDR3 nucleotides are TGCAGTGCTAGCCCTCCGGTAGACAGCGTTCGGGCTTTCTTT.

This chain joins TRBV24-1 and TRBJ2-5, with a tentative D call TRBD1 (6 bases). Trimming removed 5 bases at V and 2 bases at J, with 29 bases between. This CDR3 has 20 residues. Looked up from germline, CDR1 is KGHDR and CDR2 is SFDVKD. The CDR3 bases are TGTGCCACCAGTGCCCCGAACAGGGCCAATCTGTTAGGAAGGCAAGAGACCCAGTACTTC. The encoded protein is CATSAPNRANLLGRQETQYF.

The rearrangement links TRBV10-3 to TRBJ2-1, with 11 bases lining up with TRBD2. With V trimmed by 6 bases and J by 6 bases, 1 base remained unmatched. The CDR3 is 13 amino acids. Per germline, CDR1 ENHRY and CDR2 SYGVKD. DNA for the CDR3: TGTGCCATCAGAGGACTAGCGGGCAATGAGCAGTTCTTC. Protein product: CAIRGLAGNEQFF.

This rearrangement joins TRBV25-1 to TRBJ2-3; D perhaps matches TRBD1 (5 bases). The V and J ends lost 0 bases and 1 base respectively, with 8 bases between them. CDR1 is MGHDK and CDR2 is SYGVNS in the germline V gene. The CDR3 is 15 residues long. CDR3 protein: CASSEYKGGTDTQYF. CDR3 DNA: TGTGCCAGCAGTGAATATAAAGGGGGCACAGATACGCAGTATTTT.

The genes are TRBV7-6 and TRBJ1-2; no reliable D call. V dropped 1 base and J dropped 0 bases, with 6 bases sitting between them. CDR3 length: 14 residues. CDR1 and CDR2 from the germline V gene are SGHVS and FNYEAQ. CDR3 residues: CASSLDRANYGYTF. As DNA, the CDR3 is TGTGCCAGCAGCTTAGATAGGGCTAACTATGGCTACACCTTC.

The rearrangement links TRBV27 to TRBJ2-3; possible D gene TRBD2, 6 bases. This CDR3 comprises 17 residues. V lost 2 bases to trimming and J lost 0 bases, with 15 bases between them. Germline assignment: CDR1 MNHEY and CDR2 SMNVEV (reference sequence). The CDR3 nucleotides are TGTGCCAGCAGTTTAAATAGTGGCGGGATTAGCACAGATACGCAGTATTTT. Translation: CASSLNSGGISTDTQYF.